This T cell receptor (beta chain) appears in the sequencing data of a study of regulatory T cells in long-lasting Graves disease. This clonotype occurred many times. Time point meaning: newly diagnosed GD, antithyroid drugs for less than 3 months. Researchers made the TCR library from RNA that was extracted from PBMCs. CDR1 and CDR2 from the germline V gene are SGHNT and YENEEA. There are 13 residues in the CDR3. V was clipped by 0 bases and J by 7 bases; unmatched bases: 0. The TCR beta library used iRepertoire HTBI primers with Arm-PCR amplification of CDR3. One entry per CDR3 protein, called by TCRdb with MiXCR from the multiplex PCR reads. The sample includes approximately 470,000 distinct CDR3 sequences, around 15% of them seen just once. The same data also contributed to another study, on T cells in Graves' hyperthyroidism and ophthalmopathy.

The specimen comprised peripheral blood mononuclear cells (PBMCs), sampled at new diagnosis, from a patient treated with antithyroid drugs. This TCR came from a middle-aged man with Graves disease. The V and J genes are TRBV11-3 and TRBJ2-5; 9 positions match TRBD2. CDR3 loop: CASSLEAGGTQYF. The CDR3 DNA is TGTGCCAGCAGCTTAGAAGCGGGAGGGACCCAGTACTTC.